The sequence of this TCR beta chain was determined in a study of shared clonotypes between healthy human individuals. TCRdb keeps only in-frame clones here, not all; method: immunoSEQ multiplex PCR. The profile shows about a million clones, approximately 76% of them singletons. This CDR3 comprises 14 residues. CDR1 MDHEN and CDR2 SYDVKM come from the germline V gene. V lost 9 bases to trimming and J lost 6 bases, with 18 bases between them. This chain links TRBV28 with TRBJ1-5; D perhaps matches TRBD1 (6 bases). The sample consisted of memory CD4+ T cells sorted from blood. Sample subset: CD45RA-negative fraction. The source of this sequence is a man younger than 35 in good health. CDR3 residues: CASHREKRGQPQHF. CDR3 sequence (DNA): TGTGCCAGTCACAGGGAGAAAAGGGGTCAGCCCCAGCATTTT.